These 9 T cell receptor beta chains share one sample of origin, sequenced in a study of T cell repertoires in cytomegalovirus infection. TCRdb fed the reads into MiXCR, producing one record per CDR3 protein. There are 450,000 to 550,000 distinct CDR3 sequences in the sample; about 17% occur only once, and under 30% lies in the top ten. The sequencing sample was made of CD8+ T cells from PBMCs. These receptors all stem from a human donor in good health (CMV status not recorded). Some clones in this sample may be carry-over from other donors' samples.

The sample holds a few counts of this clonotype. The chain has TRBV28 and TRBJ2-7; TRBD2 is a possible D gene (6 bases). The length of the CDR3 is 14 residues. Germline V gene sequence: CDR1 MDHEN, CDR2 SYDVKM. Trimming cost V 4 bases and J 3 bases, with 13 bases left between them. The CDR3 DNA sequence: TGTGCCAGCAGTTCGAGGCTAGCGCTCTACGAGCAGTACTTC. It translates to CASSSRLALYEQYF.

Worth noting for this clonotype: Since a much larger clone is just one base distant, this may be a read error. The missing conserved phenylalanine or tryptophan at the end of this CDR3 makes a read error likely. This sequence joins TRBV12-3 or TRBV12-4 and TRBJ2-7; no firm D call. The V end lost 4 bases, the J end lost 2 bases, and 15 bases lay between the germline ends. The CDR3 spans 15 residues. The CDR3: CASSSPDQGTYEQYL. CDR3 nucleotide sequence: TGTGCCAGCAGTTCCCCGGACCAAGGGACCTACGAGCAGTACCTC.

The chain employs TRBV7-3 and TRBJ2-2; D perhaps matches TRBD2 (5 bases). This CDR3 is built from 16 residues. Looked up from germline, CDR1 is SGHTA and CDR2 is FQGTGA. Trimming left V 1 base short and J 6 bases short, with 15 bases between. This chain's CDR3 is CASSLSLAAGPGELFF. The CDR3 DNA is TGTGCCAGCAGCTTAAGTCTAGCAGCAGGACCCGGGGAGCTGTTTTTT.

Details on this clonotype: A read error may produce the germline difference seen at one junction end. The CDR3 sequence: CANSQEGSHEQYF. The CDR3 DNA reads TGTGCCAACAGCCAAGAAGGCTCCCACGAGCAGTACTTC. This rearrangement joins TRBV4-2 to TRBJ2-7; no clear D gene. The CDR3 length is 13 residues. Looked up from germline, CDR1 is LGHNA and CDR2 is YNFKEQ.

This clonotype was found many times. This chain links TRBV12-3 or TRBV12-4 with TRBJ2-1, with TRBD2 matching 10 bases. With 4 bases clipped from V and 4 bases from J, the junction kept 13 bases outside the gene matches. The CDR3 consists of 18 residues. CDR3 region: CASSSVGLAGVTYNEQFF. The CDR3 region has the DNA TGTGCCAGCAGTTCGGTCGGGCTAGCGGGAGTTACGTACAATGAGCAGTTCTTC.

The sample holds a few counts of this clonotype. The chain is built from TRBV27 and TRBJ2-5; TRBD2 matches 12 bases. Germline CDR1 reads MNHEY; CDR2 reads SMNVEV (reference sequence). After removal of 4 bases from V and 2 bases from J, the junction contained 5 bases not matched to a gene. The CDR3 sequence is 16 residues long. As DNA, the CDR3 is TGTGCCAGCAGTTCCGGACTAGCGGGGATTCAAGAGACCCAGTACTTC. This translates into CASSSGLAGIQETQYF.

This clonotype was seen a single time. A much larger clone differs from this one at a single base, so this may be a read error. This likely comes from a read error, as the CDR3 has no conserved phenylalanine or tryptophan at its end. The CDR3, as DNA: TGTGCCAGTAGGAAATTGGTAGCGGGGACAGGTTACAATGAGCAGTTCTTA. Translating it yields CASRKLVAGTGYNEQFL. This sequence joins TRBV19 and TRBJ2-1; D is perhaps TRBD1 or TRBD2 (8 bases each). V lost 6 bases, J lost 4 bases, and 22 bases lay in between. The CDR3 has 17 residues. Germline V gene sequence: CDR1 LNHDA, CDR2 SQIVND (reference sequence).

The chain employs TRBV2 and TRBJ1-1; D not certain. Trimming cost V 2 bases and J 0 bases, with 10 bases left between them. Germline CDR1 SNHLY, CDR2 FYNNEI. There are 15 residues in the CDR3. The CDR3 DNA follows: TGTGCCAGCAGTGAATCCAGGCCAATGAACACTGAAGCTTTCTTT. Its protein is CASSESRPMNTEAFF.

This chain links TRBV14 with TRBJ1-3; possibly TRBD1 for D (6 bases). The CDR3 runs 16 residues. The V end lost 4 bases, the J end lost 0 bases, and 13 bases lay between the germline ends. In germline, CDR1 is SGHDN, CDR2 FVKESK. Written as DNA, the CDR3 is TGTGCCAGCAGCCCTGGAGGGGGGTCCTCTGGAAACACCATATATTTT. This gives the protein CASSPGGGSSGNTIYF.